The present T cell receptor (beta chain) was sequenced within a study of CD8 T cells in cerebrospinal fluid in Alzheimer's disease (dated by TCRdb to 2020 to 2022). Background for the entire study: The study used two single-cell methods, plate-based nested PCR sequencing and droplet-based sequencing, to evaluate clonal expansion of CSF T cells. The study examined whether cerebrospinal fluid from healthy elderly individuals and from patients with neurodegenerative disease contained clonally expanded T cells. The droplet-based CSF analysis comparing patients with controls included roughly nine healthy controls (roughly 11,000 cells) and roughly nine patients with MCI or Alzheimer's disease (about 10,000 cells). The CSF gene-expression analysis, which included patients with Parkinson's disease, covered a total of roughly 25 samples. Broad study findings and their caveats: Only samples with detectable clones (roughly eleven healthy, 5 MCI, 5 AD, 6 PD) were included in the overall clonality comparison. The EBV-specific clones were neither the most highly expanded clones nor enriched among patients. In pooled data, a highly expanded clone (at least 3% of TCRs) was found in 1 of 10 healthy subjects versus most of the 6 Alzheimer's patients. In patients with MCI or Alzheimer's disease, the biggest CSF clone accounted for a larger percentage of TCRs than in controls. The authors cautioned that detecting EBV-specific TCRs in CSF does not establish a causal link between EBV and Alzheimer's disease.

The CDR3 measures 14 amino acids from cysteine to phenylalanine. The DNA is not on file. The germline V gene gives CDR1 as SGHDT and CDR2 as YYEEEE. Libraries came from 10x single-cell sequencing. Profiling of CSF cells was done with 10X Genomics single-cell V(D)J and 5' gene-expression libraries. CSF single-cell TCR libraries were sequenced on an Illumina NextSeq550. Per the source publication's procedure: After V(D)J reads were mapped to the vdj-GRCh38 alts ensemble 2.0.0 reference, the Cell Ranger vdj pipeline was used to analyse the reads. Clonotypes were defined as cell barcodes sharing the same set of productive CDR3 nucleotide sequences. Clonotype information was added to Seurat v3.0 gene-expression metadata to link clonality with transcriptional profiles. Any CSF cell with more than 1,800 genes, more than 7,500 UMIs or more than 10% mitochondrial reads was excluded. To identify TCRs with known antigen specificity, CDR3-beta sequences were compared against VDJdb. Only TCRs with complete alpha and beta chains were included in the network analysis of clone sharing, which used the R package qgraph. TCRdb reprocessed the reads, so every CDR3 protein sequence counts as one entry and DNA is not shown. The V and J calls, along with clone size, are taken from TCRdb and not from the paper's own processing. The sample table records about 1,200 distinct CDR3 sequences. Roughly 8% of the sample belongs to the ten largest clones.

All participants were free of acute infectious disease and in good physical condition. Biomarkers including neurofilament, amyloid-beta and tau were used to confirm neurodegeneration in the patients. For droplet-based sequencing, live CSF cells were sorted using a live/dead marker. To pellet immune cells, CSF obtained by lumbar puncture was centrifuged at 300g. CSF samples were inspected for red blood cells, and any blood-contaminated sample was excluded. CSF cells were cryopreserved in freezing medium, frozen overnight at -80 degrees C, and subsequently stored in liquid nitrogen. Before analysis, CSF samples were kept in storage for less than seven months. Going by frequency, this clonotype is large (0.1 to 1%); no count is logged. Its antigen remains undetermined.

Sequenced material: cerebrospinal fluid. This chain joins TRBV5-6 to TRBJ1-1; TCRdb names TRBD1, which stays unverified in the absence of DNA. The sequence derives from a human donor with Alzheimer's disease. The CDR3 protein sequence reads: CASSFGTVNTEAFF.